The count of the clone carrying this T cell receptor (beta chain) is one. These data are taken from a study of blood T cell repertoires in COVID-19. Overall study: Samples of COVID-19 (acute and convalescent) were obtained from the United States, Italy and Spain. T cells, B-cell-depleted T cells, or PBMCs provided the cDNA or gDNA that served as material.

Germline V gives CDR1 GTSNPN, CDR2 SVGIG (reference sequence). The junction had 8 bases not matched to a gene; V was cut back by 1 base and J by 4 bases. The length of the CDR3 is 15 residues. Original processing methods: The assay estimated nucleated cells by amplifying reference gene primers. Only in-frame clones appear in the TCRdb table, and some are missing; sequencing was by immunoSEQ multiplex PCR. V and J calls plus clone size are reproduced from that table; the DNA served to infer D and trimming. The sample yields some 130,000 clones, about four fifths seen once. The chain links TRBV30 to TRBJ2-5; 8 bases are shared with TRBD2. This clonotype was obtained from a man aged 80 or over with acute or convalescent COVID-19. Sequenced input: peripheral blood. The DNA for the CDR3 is TGTGCCTGGAGTGGGGACCGGACTAGCCGAGAGACCCAGTACTTC. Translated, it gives CAWSGDRTSRETQYF.